This entry describes one TCR beta chain. The CDR3 is 15 amino acids. The V gene's germline CDR1 is SGHAT and CDR2 FQNNGV. The V gene end was trimmed by 5 bases and the J gene end by 2 bases; junction bases not matched to a gene: 8. This specimen belongs to a study of blood T cell repertoires in COVID-19. Looking at the study overall: COVID-19 samples, acute and convalescent, were from the United States, Italy and Spain. T cells, B-cell-depleted T cells, or PBMCs supplied cDNA or gDNA.

Original methodology: Counts of nucleated cells, estimated from reference gene primer amplification, were obtained. Measured with immunoSEQ multiplex PCR; TCRdb has only the in-frame clones, and not every one. That table supplies the V and J calls and clone size; D and trimming were determined from the DNA. This sample has 60,000 to 70,000 clones; roughly 85% occur once, and the top ten carry approximately 25%. J is TRBJ2-5 and V is TRBV11-2, with 7 bases fitting TRBD2. The sequence was obtained from a man over 45 with acute or convalescent COVID-19. Material for sequencing was peripheral blood. CDR3 loop: CASSPQFGGQETQYF. In DNA form, the CDR3 reads TGTGCCAGCAGCCCTCAGTTCGGGGGGCAAGAGACCCAGTACTTC. Full variable domain (outside the CDR3, taken from reference TRBV11-2 and TRBJ2-5): EAGVAQSPRYKIIEKRQSVAFWCNPISGHATLYWYQQILGQGPKLLIQFQNNGVVDDSQLPKDRFSAERLKGVDSTLKIQPAKLEDSAVYLCASSPQFGGQETQYFGPGTRLLVL.